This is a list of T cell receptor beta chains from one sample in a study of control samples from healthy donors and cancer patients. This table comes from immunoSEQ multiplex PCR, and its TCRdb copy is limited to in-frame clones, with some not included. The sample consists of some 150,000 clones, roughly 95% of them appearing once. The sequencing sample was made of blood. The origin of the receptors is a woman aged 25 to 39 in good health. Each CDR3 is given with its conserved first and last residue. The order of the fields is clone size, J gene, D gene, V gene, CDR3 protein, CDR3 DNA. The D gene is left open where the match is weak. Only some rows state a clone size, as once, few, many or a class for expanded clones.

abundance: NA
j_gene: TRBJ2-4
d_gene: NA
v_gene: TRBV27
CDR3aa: CASSVYSQSIQYF
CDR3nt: TGTGCCAGCAGTGTATACTCACAAAGTATTCAGTACTTC

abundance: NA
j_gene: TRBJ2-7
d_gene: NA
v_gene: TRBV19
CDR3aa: CASSIRGPTYEQYF
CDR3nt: TGTGCCAGTAGTATTCGTGGCCCAACCTACGAGCAGTACTTC

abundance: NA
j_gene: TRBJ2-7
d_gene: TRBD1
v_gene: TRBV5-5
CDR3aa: CASSLRQGSSYEQYF
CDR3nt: TGTGCCAGCAGCTTACGACAGGGGTCCTCCTACGAGCAGTACTTC

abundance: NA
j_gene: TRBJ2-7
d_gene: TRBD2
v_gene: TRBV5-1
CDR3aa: CASSWTSGSYEQYF
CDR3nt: TGCGCCAGCAGCTGGACTAGCGGATCCTACGAGCAGTACTTC

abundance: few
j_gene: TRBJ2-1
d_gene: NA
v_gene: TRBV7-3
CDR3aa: CASSLNSAVNEQFF
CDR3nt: TGTGCCAGCAGCTTAAATTCGGCAGTCAATGAGCAGTTCTTC

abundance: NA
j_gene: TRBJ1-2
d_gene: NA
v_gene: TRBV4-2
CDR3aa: CASSQANYGYTF
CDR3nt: TGTGCCAGCAGCCAAGCTAACTATGGCTACACCTTC

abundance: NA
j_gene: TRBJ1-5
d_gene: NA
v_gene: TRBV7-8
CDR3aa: CASSLDLKQPQHF
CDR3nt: TGTGCCAGCAGCTTGGACTTGAAGCAGCCCCAGCATTTT

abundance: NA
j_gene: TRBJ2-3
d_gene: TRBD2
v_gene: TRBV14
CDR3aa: CASSQGGLAELFTDTQYF
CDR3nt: TGTGCCAGCAGCCAAGGGGGACTAGCGGAACTTTTCACAGATACGCAGTATTTT

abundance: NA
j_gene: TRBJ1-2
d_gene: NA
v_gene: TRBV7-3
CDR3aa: CASSLFGPRTYGYTF
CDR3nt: TGTGCCAGCAGCTTATTCGGACCTAGGACTTATGGCTACACCTTC

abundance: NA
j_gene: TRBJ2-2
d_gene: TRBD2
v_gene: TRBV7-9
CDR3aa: CASSLASGNTGELFF
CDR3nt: TGTGCCAGCAGCTTGGCTAGCGGAAACACCGGGGAGCTGTTTTTT

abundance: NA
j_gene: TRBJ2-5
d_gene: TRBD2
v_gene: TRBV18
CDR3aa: CASSLAAGASQETQYF
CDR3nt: TGTGCCAGCTCACTAGCAGCGGGGGCCTCCCAAGAGACCCAGTACTTC

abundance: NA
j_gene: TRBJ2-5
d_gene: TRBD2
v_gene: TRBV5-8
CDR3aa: CASSLGVGAGSETQYF
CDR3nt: TGTGCCAGCAGCTTGGGGGTTGGAGCGGGGTCGGAGACCCAGTACTTC

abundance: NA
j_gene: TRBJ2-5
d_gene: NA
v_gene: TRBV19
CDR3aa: CASSTPVRMYF
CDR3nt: TGTGCCAGTAGTACCCCCGTGCGTATGTACTTC

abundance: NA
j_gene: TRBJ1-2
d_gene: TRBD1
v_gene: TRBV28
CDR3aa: CASSRGDRDVYGYTF
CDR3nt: TGTGCCAGCAGTCGGGGGGACAGGGACGTCTATGGCTACACCTTC

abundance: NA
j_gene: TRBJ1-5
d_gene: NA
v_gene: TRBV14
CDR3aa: CASSQLGVNQPQHF
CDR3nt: TGTGCCAGCAGCCAATTGGGGGTCAACCAGCCCCAGCATTTT

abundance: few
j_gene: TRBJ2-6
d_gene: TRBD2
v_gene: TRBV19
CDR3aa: CASSMGEGGYTNVLTF
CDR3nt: TGTGCCAGTAGTATGGGGGAGGGCGGGTATACCAACGTCCTGACTTTC

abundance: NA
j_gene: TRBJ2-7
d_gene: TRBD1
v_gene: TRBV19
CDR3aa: CASSPDRDHRYEQYF
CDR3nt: TGTGCCAGTAGCCCAGACAGGGACCATCGTTACGAGCAGTACTTC

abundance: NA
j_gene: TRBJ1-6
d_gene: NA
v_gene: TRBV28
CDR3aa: CASMSRGYNSPLHF
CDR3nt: TGTGCCAGCATGAGCAGAGGGTATAATTCACCCCTCCACTTT

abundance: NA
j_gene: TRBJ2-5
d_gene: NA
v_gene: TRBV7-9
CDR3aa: CASSLGRAVSETQYF
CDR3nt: TGTGCCAGCAGCTTAGGGCGAGCGGTAAGCGAGACCCAGTACTTC

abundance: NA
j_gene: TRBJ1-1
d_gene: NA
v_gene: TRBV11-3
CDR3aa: CASSLAVDGEAFF
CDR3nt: TGTGCCAGCAGCTTAGCTGTTGACGGTGAAGCTTTCTTT

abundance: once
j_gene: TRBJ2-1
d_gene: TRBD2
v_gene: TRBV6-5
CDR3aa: CASSPRPGLEQFF
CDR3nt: TGTGCCAGCAGTCCCCGCCCGGGACTAGAGCAGTTCTTC

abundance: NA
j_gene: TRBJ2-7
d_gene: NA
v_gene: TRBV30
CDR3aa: CAWSAGGKYEQYF
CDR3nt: TGTGCCTGGAGTGCTGGGGGAAAATACGAGCAGTACTTC